This TCR beta chain comes out of a study of T cells after yellow fever vaccination (dated by TCRdb to between 2018 and 2021). Background on the whole study: Libraries from fractions with low cell numbers were prepared with the SMART-Seq v4 Ultra Low Input RNA kit. Bulk PBMC replicates and cell subsets were isolated from blood drawn at multiple timepoints before and after both primary and secondary immunization. To track T-cell clones before and after primary and booster YFV17D yellow fever vaccination, bulk TCR alpha and beta repertoires were sequenced longitudinally. Two healthy male donors, one aged 18 to 30 and one aged 30 to 40 years, made up the cohort.

This clonotype showed up just a few times. Its target antigen remains unknown. No clone much larger than this one lies a single base away; base qualities are absent. TCRdb records Illumina NovaSeq 6000 as the sequencer. TCR cDNA was synthesized by 5'RACE template switching, which introduced a universal primer site and unique molecular identifiers. Priming of cDNA synthesis was performed from both the TCR alpha and TCR beta constant segments. Library amplification involved two PCR steps, and the second step added sample barcodes and sequencing adapters. Sequencing of the libraries was done on either Illumina HiSeq 2500 (2x100 bp) or NovaSeq (2x150 bp). For the original study's pipeline: Reads were demultiplexed and collapsed into UMI consensus sequences with MIGEC, and V(D)J alignment was performed with MiXCR. Vaccine-responding clonotypes were defined with edgeR using replicate PBMC samples, requiring FDR below 0.01 and a log2 fold change above 5 up to day 15. Each bulk clonotype was labeled CD4 or CD8 based on which sequenced repertoire, CD4 or CD8, contained the clonotype at higher abundance. The public reads were quality trimmed at Q25 with fastp and then assembled into clones with MiXCR by TCRdb, keeping productive beta chains. Rows with a matching CDR3 protein are joined into one entry that keeps the most common DNA and genes. None of the V and J calls come from the authors' own analysis; TCRdb made them. A total of 200,000 to 250,000 distinct CDR3 sequences appear in this sample, roughly 3% of them only once. The top ten constitute approximately 3% of the sample.

Study-level results and caveats: A small share of clonotypes was detected in both CD4 and CD8 compartments, with the overlap likely arising from convergent recombination. The study included only a couple of donors, which limits how far the findings can be generalized. Computational filtering was required because FACS-sorted repertoires could contain abundant contaminating clonotypes from the bulk population. After the booster, most clones that had expanded after primary vaccination were detected again (about 97% of CD4 and around nine tenths of CD8), suggesting broad maintenance of memory. Compared with the primary T-cell response, the secondary T-cell response was weaker but faster, peaking on day 5 rather than day 15.

Interpreted using the paper, the treatment or condition label stands for: live attenuated yellow fever vaccine strain. PBMCs were isolated from peripheral blood using a standard Ficoll-Paque protocol. CD4 and CD8 T-cell fractions were isolated with Dynabeads CD4 and CD8 positive selection kits. RNA was extracted with TriZol from bulk PBMCs, CD4 and CD8 fractions, and dextramer-positive and dextramer-negative fractions. The germline V gene (reference sequence) gives CDR1 as LNHDA and CDR2 as SQIVND. Cut back by 0 bases and 5 bases, the V and J ends lie 7 bases apart. Including the terminal cysteine and phenylalanine, the CDR3 comprises 13 residues. Only the CDR3 DNA is retained, 39 bases long and in frame from the first base.

The TCR comes from a man in his late teens or twenties who received the YFV17D yellow fever vaccine. The V gene is TRBV19 and the J gene is TRBJ1-2; the D gene cannot be resolved reliably. Sequences were derived from CD4+ T cells sorted from PBMCs, sampled 10 days after the yellow fever booster vaccination. The CDR3 protein is CASSIDGRYGYTF. The nucleotide sequence reads as follows: TGTGCCAGTAGTATAGACGGACGGTATGGCTACACCTTC.